Shown below are 20 T cell receptor beta chains from a single sample sequenced in a study of T cell changes during pregnancy in multiple sclerosis. TCRdb's table, derived via immunoSEQ multiplex PCR, lists solely in-frame clones and lacks some. This repertoire shows some 90,000 clones, 80% to 95% found once; its top ten account for 1.5% to 1.7%. The sample consisted of peripheral blood, taken in the first trimester of pregnancy. The receptors originated from a female donor with multiple sclerosis, enrolled in a pregnancy study.

The chain employs TRBV5-1 and TRBJ2-1; 10 bases match TRBD2. The V gene end was trimmed by 4 bases and the J gene end by 4 bases; junction bases not matched to a gene: 5. CDR1 SGHRS and CDR2 YFSETQ come from the germline V gene. CDR3 length equals 15 residues. CDR3 amino acids: CASSALAGFYNEQFF. The CDR3 DNA follows: TGCGCCAGCAGCGCACTAGCGGGGTTTTACAATGAGCAGTTCTTC.

This clone was counted at least ten times. J is TRBJ1-5 and V is TRBV30; the match to TRBD1 covers 7 bases. With 5 bases clipped from V and 6 bases from J, the junction kept 10 bases outside the gene matches. From germline, CDR1 is GTSNPN and CDR2 SVGIG (reference sequence). The CDR3 loop spans 14 amino acids. Here the CDR3 reads CAWESGQGVQPQHF. The DNA for the CDR3 is TGTGCCTGGGAGTCGGGGCAGGGGGTTCAGCCCCAGCATTTT.

The chain combines TRBV2 with TRBJ1-4, with D possibly being TRBD1 (6 bases). The CDR3 sequence is 15 residues long. V was trimmed by 3 bases and J by 5 bases, leaving 13 bases between them. CDR1 and CDR2 from the germline V gene are SNHLY and FYNNEI. CDR3 coding DNA: TGTGCCAGCAGTGATATTTGGACAGCAAATGAAAAACTGTTTTTT. It yields the protein CASSDIWTANEKLFF.

This chain links TRBV5-4 with TRBJ2-1; D might be TRBD2 (6 bases). The CDR3 length is 15 residues. The V end was cut by 3 bases, the J end by 9 bases, with 19 bases between. The germline CDR1 and CDR2 sequences are SGHNT and YYREEE (reference sequence). CDR3 amino acids: CASSSPGLALGEQFF. CDR3 DNA: TGTGCCAGCAGCTCACCGGGACTCGCCCTTGGTGAGCAGTTCTTC.

The CDR3 loop reads CASSLDSGGGGYNEQFF. The CDR3 DNA follows: TGTGCCAGCAGCTTAGACTCGGGAGGAGGGGGGTACAATGAGCAGTTCTTC. The chain couples TRBV11-2 to TRBJ2-1; D may be TRBD2 (7 bases). V shed 0 bases and J shed 4 bases, with 16 bases lying between them. Germline CDR1 SGHAT, CDR2 FQNNGV. The CDR3 length is 17 residues.

V gene TRBV6-1 combines with J gene TRBJ1-2; D not resolved. This CDR3 is 14 amino acids long. Germline lookup yields CDR1 MNHNS and CDR2 SASEGT. V lost 3 bases and J 6 bases, leaving 14 bases between the germline ends. The CDR3 DNA is TGTGCCAGCAGTGACGGTCTGGCGGTGGATGGCTACACCTTC. Translating gives CASSDGLAVDGYTF.

This clone showed up just once. This chain uses TRBV5-1 with TRBJ2-1; 9 bases are shared with TRBD1. The junction had 8 bases not matched to a gene; V was cut back by 5 bases and J by 8 bases. Germline CDR1 SGHRS, CDR2 YFSETQ. The CDR3 totals 14 residues. CDR3: CASRGTGHSDEQFF. CDR3 DNA: TGCGCCAGCAGAGGGACAGGGCATTCCGATGAGCAGTTCTTC.

The rearrangement links TRBV5-1 to TRBJ2-3; 12 positions match TRBD2. V was pared by 3 bases and J by 3 bases, with 2 bases of the junction left unmatched. Germline-derived CDR1 and CDR2 are SGHRS and YFSETQ. This CDR3 contains 15 residues. The CDR3 bases are TGCGCCAGCAGCTGGCTAGCGGGAGGGACAGATACGCAGTATTTT. This codes for CASSWLAGGTDTQYF. Drawing the rest from reference TRBV5-1 and TRBJ2-3, the complete variable domain is KAGVTQTPRYLIKTRGQQVTLSCSPISGHRSVSWYQQTPGQGLQFLFEYFSETQRNKGNFPGRFSGRQFSNSRSEMNVSTLELGDSALYLCASSWLAGGTDTQYFGPGTRLTVL.

The CDR3 region has the DNA TGTGCCAGCAGTAGAGAGGGAGAGATCATGAACACTGAAGCTTTCTTT. Protein: CASSREGEIMNTEAFF. The rearrangement joins TRBV9 to TRBJ1-1; D remains unclear. The CDR3 is made up of 16 amino acids. Germline loops: CDR1 SGDLS, CDR2 YYNGEE. V was cut by 5 bases and J by 0 bases, with 17 bases left in between. Looking up the rest from reference TRBV9 and TRBJ1-1 gives the full variable domain: DSGVTQTPKHLITATGQRVTLRCSPRSGDLSVYWYQQSLDQGLQFLIQYYNGEERAKGNILERFSAQQFPDLHSELNLSSLELGDSALYFCASSREGEIMNTEAFFGQGTRLTVV.

The chain couples TRBV2 to TRBJ2-2; 9 bases align to TRBD1. V lost 5 bases and J lost 5; bases outside the gene matches: 9. Germline CDR1 and CDR2: SNHLY and FYNNEI. This CDR3 is built from 16 residues. This CDR3 reads CASSWDRVVITGELFF. The CDR3 DNA sequence: TGTGCCAGCAGTTGGGACAGGGTGGTAATAACCGGGGAGCTGTTTTTT.

V is TRBV7-2 and J is TRBJ2-3; TRBD2 is a possible D gene (6 bases). The ends were cut back, 3 bases at V and 3 bases at J, with 10 bases in the middle. Germline assignment: CDR1 SGHTA and CDR2 FQGNSA. The length of the CDR3 is 14 residues. CDR3 bases: TGTGCCAGCAGCTTGGGACTGAAGACAGATACGCAGTATTTT. It yields the protein CASSLGLKTDTQYF.

V is TRBV15 and J is TRBJ2-5; TRBD1 aligns across 9 bases. The J segment lost 0 bases and the V segment lost 1 base, leaving 6 bases of the junction unmatched. CDR3 length equals 17 residues. Germline values: CDR1 LNHNV, CDR2 YYDKDF (reference sequence). CDR3 protein: CATSRVGTGRDQETQYF. CDR3 DNA: TGTGCCACCAGCAGAGTAGGGACAGGGAGGGACCAAGAGACCCAGTACTTC.

This clone was seen more than once but under ten times. V and J are TRBV9 and TRBJ2-7; 10 bases are a match to TRBD2. With 4 bases clipped from V and 3 bases from J, the junction kept 7 bases outside the gene matches. From germline, CDR1 is SGDLS and CDR2 YYNGEE. The CDR3 is 15 amino acids. The CDR3 bases are TGTGCCAGCAGCATCACTAGCGGGGAACTCTACGAGCAGTACTTC. This encodes CASSITSGELYEQYF.

The rearrangement joins TRBV15 to TRBJ2-1; 7 nucleotides agree with TRBD2. This CDR3 has 17 amino acids. V lost 0 bases and J lost 1; bases outside the gene matches: 6. CDR1 is LNHNV, CDR2 YYDKDF, per germline (reference sequence). CDR3 amino acids: CATSRDRRLASYNEQFF. Written as DNA, the CDR3 is TGTGCCACCAGCAGAGATCGGAGACTAGCTTCCTACAATGAGCAGTTCTTC. Full variable domain (remainder filled in from reference TRBV15 and TRBJ2-1): DAMVIQNPRYQVTQFGKPVTLSCSQTLNHNVMYWYQQKSSQAPKLLFHYYDKDFNNEADTPDNFQSRRPNTSFCFLDIRSPGLGDTAMYLCATSRDRRLASYNEQFFGPGTRLTVL.

V and J are TRBV18 and TRBJ1-1; the match to TRBD1 covers 9 bases. Germline loops: CDR1 KGHSH, CDR2 LQKENI. V dropped 5 bases and J dropped 3; count of bases not matched to a gene: 7. CDR3 length: 15 residues. For the CDR3, the DNA is TGTGCCAGCTCATCCTCCGGGACAGGGTACACTGAAGCTTTCTTT. Translation: CASSSSGTGYTEAFF.

The chain combines TRBV27 with TRBJ2-1; D possibly corresponds to TRBD1 (7 bases). CDR1 is MNHEY, CDR2 SMNVEV, per germline (reference sequence). V lost 8 bases, J lost 3 bases, and 14 bases lay in between. The CDR3 has 14 residues. CDR3 coding DNA: TGTGCCAGCTTAGGCCAGGGGGGCTACAATGAGCAGTTCTTC. Its translation: CASLGQGGYNEQFF.

J is TRBJ2-1 and V is TRBV19; TRBD2 is a possible D gene (5 bases). Trimming took off 3 bases at V and 0 bases at J, with 9 bases between the two ends. CDR1 and CDR2 (germline): LNHDA, SQIVND (reference sequence). There are 15 residues in the CDR3. The CDR3 is CASSIKRSSYNEQFF. The CDR3 nucleotides read TGTGCCAGTAGTATTAAGCGGAGCTCCTACAATGAGCAGTTCTTC.

This clone has just a few counts. The CDR3 DNA reads TGCGCCAGCAGTGAGTCCAGCCGGGTGCGGACCAAAAACATTCAGTACTTC. Translation gives CASSESSRVRTKNIQYF. The V call is TRBV10-1, the J call TRBJ2-4, with D hard to call. The CDR3 runs to 17 residues. Germline V CDR1 and CDR2: WNHNN, SYGVQD (reference sequence). V dropped 0 bases and J dropped 2 bases, with 14 bases sitting between them.

The CDR3 reads CASSEGLAGGHHEQFF. The CDR3 DNA follows: TGTGCCAGCAGTGAAGGCTTGGCAGGGGGCCATCATGAGCAGTTCTTC. The chain has TRBV6-1 and TRBJ2-1, with TRBD1 identical over 8 bases. The CDR3 runs 16 residues. The V gene end was trimmed by 1 base and the J gene end by 8 bases; junction bases not matched to a gene: 10. The germline CDR1 and CDR2 sequences are MNHNS and SASEGT.

The chain has TRBV7-3 and TRBJ1-4; no firm D call. The CDR3 length is 15 residues. Trimming removed 5 bases at V and 4 bases at J, with 14 bases between. From germline, CDR1 is SGHTA and CDR2 FQGTGA. CDR3 coding DNA: TGTGCCAGCAGCCCAAGAGGAGGAATTAATGAAAAACTGTTTTTT. This sequence encodes CASSPRGGINEKLFF. The full variable domain, in which reference TRBV7-3 and TRBJ1-4 provide the parts outside the CDR3, is GAGVSQTPSNKVTEKGKYVELRCDPISGHTALYWYRQSLGQGPEFLIYFQGTGAADDSGLPNDRFFAVRPEGSVSTLKIQRTERGDSAVYLCASSPRGGINEKLFFGSGTQLSVL.